Sequencing of this T cell receptor (beta chain) was carried out in a study of blood T cell repertoires in COVID-19. With 7 bases clipped from V and 8 bases from J, the junction kept 8 bases outside the gene matches. The V gene's germline CDR1 is SNHLY and CDR2 FYNNEI. This CDR3 contains 14 residues. How the authors handled the data: By means of reference gene primer amplification, nucleated cell counts were estimated. Produced via immunoSEQ multiplex PCR; TCRdb's table is partial and in-frame only. V and J calls and clone size are as listed in that table; D and trimming were resolved from the DNA. This table has 90,000 to 130,000 clones, 88% appearing once.

This sequence originates from a woman in her fifties or sixties with acute or convalescent COVID-19. Material: peripheral blood. The rearrangement joins TRBV2 to TRBJ2-1, with 10 positions matching TRBD2. This chain's CDR3 is CASTRAGGWDEQFF. The CDR3 coding sequence is TGTGCCAGCACTCGAGCGGGAGGGTGGGATGAGCAGTTCTTC. Combining the CDR3 with reference TRBV2 and TRBJ2-1 gives the whole variable domain EPEVTQTPSHQVTQMGQEVILRCVPISNHLYFYWYRQILGQKVEFLVSFYNNEISEKSEIFDDQFSVERPDGSNFTLKIRSTKLEDSAMYFCASTRAGGWDEQFFGPGTRLTVL.